Below, 6 T cell receptor beta chains from the same sample are listed, as sequenced in a study of neurological immune-mediated disorders. One entry per CDR3 protein results from TCRdb running MiXCR on the 5' RACE reads. The sample comprises tens of thousands of distinct CDR3 sequences, more than 4.5% of which are singletons, and roughly 9% rests with the top ten. The material sequenced was CD4+ T cells from blood. All receptors come from a man aged 18 to 30 in good health.

The sample holds many counts of this clonotype. The CDR3 region has the DNA TGTGCCAGCAGCTACGGACTGGCAACCTACGAGCAGTACTTC. Translation gives CASSYGLATYEQYF. V and J are TRBV7-9 and TRBJ2-7, with a weak D call TRBD2 (5 bases). V lost 4 bases to trimming and J lost 2 bases, with 12 bases between them. The CDR3 runs to 14 residues. The V gene's germline CDR1 is SEHNR and CDR2 FQNEAQ (reference sequence).

This clonotype was counted at least ten times. The V gene is TRBV4-3, the J gene TRBJ1-6; D is perhaps TRBD1 (5 bases). Germline V gene sequence: CDR1 LGHNA, CDR2 YSLEER. The V end lost 0 bases, the J end lost 14 bases, and 11 bases lay between the germline ends. The CDR3 covers 13 residues. CDR3 protein: CASSQDRGGALHF. CDR3 coding DNA: TGCGCCAGCAGCCAAGATCGGGGCGGGGCCCTCCACTTT.

This clonotype showed up many times. V gene TRBV20-1 combines with J gene TRBJ2-5, with 8 bases aligning to TRBD1. CDR1 DFQATT and CDR2 SNEGSKA come from the germline V gene (reference sequence). This CDR3 region has 13 residues. This chain's CDR3 is CSVTGGGWETQYF. The CDR3 nucleotides are TGCAGCGTCACAGGGGGAGGATGGGAGACCCAGTACTTC.

This clonotype showed up many times. The chain carries TRBV7-2 and TRBJ1-2, with TRBD1 as a possible D gene (6 bases). V gave up 1 base and J gave up 4 bases, with 13 bases separating them. Germline V lookup: CDR1 SGHTA, CDR2 FQGNSA. The CDR3 has 15 residues. The CDR3 sequence is CASSLGAQGIYGYTF. Written as DNA, the CDR3 is TGTGCCAGCAGCTTAGGAGCCCAGGGGATCTATGGCTACACCTTC.

This clonotype was detected ten times or more. CDR3 sequence (DNA): TGCAGCGTTCGTATGGACTCCTACGAGCAGTACTTC. The encoded protein is CSVRMDSYEQYF. The rearrangement uses TRBV29-1 and TRBJ2-7; D is uncertain. This CDR3 is 12 amino acids long. Trimming cost V 5 bases and J 0 bases, with 8 bases left between them. From germline, CDR1 is SQVTM and CDR2 ANQGSEA.

This clonotype was detected ten times or more. This chain uses TRBV20-1 with TRBJ1-1; 7 nucleotides match TRBD1. CDR1 and CDR2 (germline): DFQATT, SNEGSKA (reference sequence). V trimming: 2 bases; J trimming: 3 bases; junction bases outside the gene matches: 3. There are 13 residues in the CDR3. The CDR3, as DNA: TGCAGTGCTAGAAAGGGGGCCGACACTGAAGCTTTCTTT. It specifies CSARKGADTEAFF.